What follows describes a single TCR beta chain. The data belong to a study of graft-versus-host responses after intestinal transplantation. General observations from the study: Within the allografts of patients who had graft-donor T cell macrochimerism, graft-versus-host to host-versus-graft clonal ratios were high.

Data came from immunoSEQ multiplex PCR; TCRdb stores just in-frame clones and leaves some out. The sample holds 12,000 to 15,000 clones, around 40% seen once. The CDR3 is made up of 16 amino acids. Germline assignment: CDR1 MNHEY and CDR2 SVGAGI. Trimming removed 4 bases at V and 1 base at J, with 14 bases between. The genes are TRBV6-5 and TRBJ1-5; D is possibly TRBD1 (5 bases). The clonotype originates from a human patient who received an intestinal transplant. Source: alloreactive CD4+ T cells from a mixed lymphocyte reaction culture, taken before intestinal transplant. Subset given: CFSE-low proliferating T cells sorted from approximately six-day pre-transplant mixed lymphocyte reaction (GvH or HvG direction). Written as DNA, the CDR3 is TGTGCCAGCAGTTCTAAGGCGGGGGTAAGCAATCAGCCCCAGCATTTT. As protein: CASSSKAGVSNQPQHF.